These 14 T cell receptor beta chains were sequenced from one sample in a study of blood T cell repertoires in COVID-19 (dated by TCRdb to the early 2020s). Library preparation used the immunoSEQ multiplex PCR assay. The table was pulled from immuneACCESS by TCRdb, which kept in-frame rearrangements only. Such tables lose some clones; where checked, under half of the loss comes from unresolved V genes, and the rest has no known cause. This sample gives roughly 200,000 clones in total; about 80% of them show up just once. The ten largest make up about 6.3% of the sample. Sequenced material: peripheral blood. The receptors here all came from a man between 60 and 75 years old with acute or convalescent COVID-19.

This chain links TRBV9 with TRBJ1-1; no clear D gene. The V and J ends lost 5 bases and 0 bases respectively, with 5 bases between them. The germline V gene has CDR1 SGDLS and CDR2 YYNGEE. CDR3 length: 12 residues. The CDR3 DNA is TGTGCCAGCAGTGACTTGAACACTGAAGCTTTCTTT. As protein: CASSDLNTEAFF.

CDR3 loop: CASGAGRGVNEQFF. In nucleotides, the CDR3 is TGTGCCAGCGGAGCGGGGAGGGGGGTCAATGAGCAGTTCTTC. V is TRBV4-2 and J is TRBJ2-1, with D possibly matching TRBD2 (7 bases). Trimming shortened V by 8 bases and J by 6 bases, and 17 bases separated the two germline ends. This CDR3 contains 14 residues. Germline CDR1 and CDR2: LGHNA and YNFKEQ.

The J gene is TRBJ1-6, the V gene TRBV27; 7 bases agree with TRBD1. The trim removed 2 bases at V and 10 bases at J, leaving 8 bases unmatched. This CDR3 has 15 amino acids. Germline CDR1 and CDR2: MNHEY and SMNVEV (reference sequence). The CDR3 DNA reads as TGTGCCAGCAGTTTAGAGGCAGGGGGTCGCTCACCCCTCCACTTT. Its translation: CASSLEAGGRSPLHF.

The chain has TRBV24-1 and TRBJ2-2, with D possibly matching TRBD2 (6 bases). The V end was cut by 9 bases, the J end by 0 bases, with 7 bases between. The CDR3 totals 13 residues. CDR1 is KGHDR and CDR2 is SFDVKD in the germline V gene. CDR3 loop: CATGGTNTGELFF. DNA of the CDR3: TGTGCCACCGGGGGGACGAACACCGGGGAGCTGTTTTTT.

V usage is TRBV18 and J usage is TRBJ1-5, with D possibly being TRBD1 (5 bases). The CDR3 has 15 residues. V was shortened by 1 base and J by 6 bases, with 13 bases between the two germline ends. The germline V gene has CDR1 KGHSH and CDR2 LQKENI. DNA for the CDR3: TGTGCCAGCTCACCACGGGGGGTCTCGGGTCAGCCCCAGCATTTT. Translated: CASSPRGVSGQPQHF.

V is TRBV19 and J is TRBJ2-7; D is undetermined. The CDR3 consists of 14 residues. The germline V and J ends were trimmed by 3 bases and 3 bases, with 12 bases remaining between them. The germline V gene encodes CDR1 LNHDA and CDR2 SQIVND (reference sequence). The CDR3 nucleotides are TGTGCCAGTAGTATTTCCTTCCCGGGCTACGAGCAGTACTTC. Protein product: CASSISFPGYEQYF.

This chain uses TRBV18 with TRBJ1-1, with a weak D call TRBD1 (5 bases). Trimming stripped 4 bases from V and 4 bases from J, with 16 bases between. Germline V gene sequence: CDR1 KGHSH, CDR2 LQKENI. The CDR3 loop spans 15 amino acids. CDR3 bases: TGTGCCAGCTCACAAACGACCATAGGGGCCACTGAAGCTTTCTTT. It specifies CASSQTTIGATEAFF.

This chain connects TRBV19 to TRBJ2-3, with 13 bases aligning to TRBD2. Germline V gene lookup returns CDR1 LNHDA and CDR2 SQIVND (reference sequence). This CDR3 contains 16 residues. V was pared by 4 bases and J by 3 bases, with 4 bases of the junction left unmatched. CDR3 amino acids: CASSKGLAGVTDTQYF. For the CDR3, the DNA is TGTGCCAGTAGTAAAGGACTAGCGGGAGTGACAGATACGCAGTATTTT.

V and J are TRBV4-2 and TRBJ1-5; D is uncertain. CDR3 size: 14 residues. V dropped 1 base and J dropped 8 bases, with 12 bases sitting between them. Germline V lookup: CDR1 LGHNA, CDR2 YNFKEQ. CDR3 sequence (DNA): TGTGCCAGCAGCCAAGGTGACAAGGAGGAGCCCCAGCATTTT. This encodes CASSQGDKEEPQHF.

The CDR3 DNA reads as TGTGCCAGCAGAAGCCGGGACTTAAAAGGGGATACGCAGTATTTT. Translating gives CASRSRDLKGDTQYF. This chain connects TRBV6-5 to TRBJ2-3, with D tentatively TRBD2 (6 bases). Trimming took off 6 bases at V and 6 bases at J, with 19 bases between the two ends. The length of the CDR3 is 15 residues. Germline-derived CDR1 and CDR2 are MNHEY and SVGAGI.

The genes are TRBV19 and TRBJ2-4; D ambiguous. This CDR3 is built from 14 residues. Germline CDR1 LNHDA, CDR2 SQIVND (reference sequence). Trimming shortened V by 6 bases and J by 0 bases, and 9 bases separated the two germline ends. The CDR3 is CASSEELAKNIQYF. In nucleotides, the CDR3 is TGTGCCAGTAGCGAGGAGTTAGCCAAAAACATTCAGTACTTC.

The chain carries TRBV5-6 and TRBJ1-3; TRBD1 matches at 7 bases. After removal of 3 bases from V and 4 bases from J, the junction contained 4 bases not matched to a gene. The CDR3 runs 14 residues. Germline CDR1 is SGHDT and CDR2 is YYEEEE. The CDR3 coding sequence is TGTGCCAGCAGCTCTAGGGGGCTAGGAAACACCATATATTTT. The encoded protein is CASSSRGLGNTIYF. Full variable domain (rest looked up from reference TRBV5-6 and TRBJ1-3): DAGVTQSPTHLIKTRGQQVTLRCSPKSGHDTVSWYQQALGQGPQFIFQYYEEEERQRGNFPDRFSGHQFPNYSSELNVNALLLGDSALYLCASSSRGLGNTIYFGEGSWLTVV.

In this sample, this clone turned up a few times. The CDR3 coding sequence is TGTGCTAGTGGACCCGGGACAGGGAAGAACTATGGCTACACCTTC. Translating gives CASGPGTGKNYGYTF. This rearrangement joins TRBV12-5 to TRBJ1-2; 9 bases are a match to TRBD1. CDR1 LGHNT and CDR2 FRNRAP come from the germline V gene. V was pared by 6 bases and J by 2 bases, with 7 bases of the junction left unmatched. The length of the CDR3 is 15 residues. Variable domain in full (rest from reference TRBV12-5 and TRBJ1-2): DARVTQTPRHKVTEMGQEVTMRCQPILGHNTVFWYRQTMMQGLELLAYFRNRAPLDDSGMPKDRFSAEMPDATLATLKIQPSEPRDSAVYFCASGPGTGKNYGYTFGSGTRLTVV.

This clone has only one observation. The chain uses TRBV6-5 and TRBJ1-4, with D maybe TRBD1 (5 bases). Between the trimmed V and J ends, which lost 4 bases and 3 bases, there was a span of 15 bases. CDR1 and CDR2 (germline): MNHEY, SVGAGI. The CDR3 runs to 16 residues. CDR3 nucleotide sequence: TGTGCCAGCAGTTCGGGACTGACCTTCTCTAATGAAAAACTGTTTTTT. Translation gives CASSSGLTFSNEKLFF.